The clone carrying this T cell receptor beta chain has a handful of counts. No antigen is known for it. The data belong to a study of T-cell memory formation after mild COVID-19. V shed 5 bases, J shed 4 bases, and the junction held 11 bases outside the gene matches. Per the germline V gene, CDR1 is DFQATT and CDR2 is SNEGSKA (reference sequence). The CDR3 runs to 15 residues. MiXCR, applied by TCRdb to the 5' RACE reads, yields one record per CDR3 protein. The profile covers around 320,000 distinct CDR3 sequences, with 25% to 30% appearing a single time and about 13% taken by the ten largest. Whole-study findings and limits: CD4+ bias marked clones expanding day 15 to 37, unlike balanced contracting clones.

This rearrangement joins TRBV20-1 to TRBJ1-1; the match to TRBD1 covers 9 bases. The origin of this receptor is an adult woman who had mild COVID-19 (a few samples of this study predate the infection). Cell type and time point are not known. The sample consisted of PBMCs or a T cell subset sorted from them (not recorded which). The CDR3 DNA reads as TGCAGTGCTCGAGGGACAGGGAGTTCGAGCACTGAAGCTTTCTTT. Amino acid sequence: CSARGTGSSSTEAFF.